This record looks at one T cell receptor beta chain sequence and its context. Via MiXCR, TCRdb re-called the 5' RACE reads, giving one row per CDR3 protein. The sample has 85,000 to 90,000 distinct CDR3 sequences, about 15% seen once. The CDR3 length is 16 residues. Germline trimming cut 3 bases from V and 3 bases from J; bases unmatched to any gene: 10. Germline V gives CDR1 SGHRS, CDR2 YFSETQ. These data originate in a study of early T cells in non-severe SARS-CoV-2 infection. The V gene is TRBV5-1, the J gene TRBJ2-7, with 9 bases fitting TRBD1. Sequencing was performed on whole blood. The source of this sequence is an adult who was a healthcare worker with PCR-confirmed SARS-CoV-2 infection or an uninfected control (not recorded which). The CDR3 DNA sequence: TGCGCCAGCAGCTCTCCGGGACAGGGAAGTGTCTACGAGCAGTACTTC. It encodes CASSSPGQGSVYEQYF.